These T cell receptor beta chains were read from a single sample in a study of glioma-infiltrating T cells after dendritic cell vaccination. The assay was immunoSEQ multiplex PCR, and TCRdb's table has in-frame clones only and misses some. This table holds 98,000 or so clones, around 80% found once. Sample: blood, taken after dendritic cell vaccination. Receptors originate from a human donor with glioblastoma. Both conserved end residues are part of each CDR3. Fields, in order: clone size, V gene, J gene, D gene, CDR3 protein, CDR3 DNA. A D gene is named only where the DNA matches it firmly. A row's size may be missing; if present it is once, few, many or a size class.

>once|TRBV5-1|TRBJ1-1|.
CASSLSRTAGANTEAFF
TGCGCCAGCAGCTTGAGCAGGACAGCGGGAGCAAACACTGAAGCTTTCTTT
>.|TRBV30|TRBJ1-5|.
CAWSVRRGNQPQHF
TGTGCCTGGAGTGTACGCAGGGGCAATCAGCCCCAGCATTTT
>.|TRBV9|TRBJ1-3|.
CASSVGSSAGNTIYF
TGTGCCAGCAGCGTAGGGAGTTCGGCCGGAAACACCATATATTTT
>once|TRBV5-1|TRBJ2-5|.
CASSLLSPQETQYF
TGCGCCAGCAGCTTGTTGAGCCCCCAAGAGACCCAGTACTTC
>.|TRBV25-1|TRBJ1-2|.
CASSEPVKYGYTF
TGTGCCAGCAGTGAGCCGGTAAAATATGGCTACACCTTC
>.|TRBV27|TRBJ2-5|.
CASSLRGGQETQYF
TGTGCCAGCAGTTTAAGGGGGGGCCAAGAGACCCAGTACTTC
>few|TRBV7-9|TRBJ1-1|TRBD1
CASSIQGTHTEAFF
TGTGCCAGCAGCATACAGGGGACGCACACTGAAGCTTTCTTT
>few|TRBV18|TRBJ1-2|TRBD1
CASSPTGKGIRGGYTF
TGTGCCAGCTCACCGACAGGGAAGGGGATACGTGGTGGCTACACCTTC
>few|TRBV2|TRBJ1-4|.
CASRRVRQGEKLFF
TGTGCCAGCAGAAGGGTCCGGCAGGGGGAAAAACTGTTTTTT
>.|TRBV7-3|TRBJ1-2|TRBD1
CASSPTGEDYGYTF
TGTGCCAGCAGCCCGACAGGGGAGGACTATGGCTACACCTTC
>.|TRBV28|TRBJ2-5|TRBD1
CASSGTEETQYF
TGTGCCAGCAGTGGGACAGAAGAGACCCAGTACTTC
>many|TRBV6-1|TRBJ1-4|.
CASSDDAGSNEKLFF
TGTGCCAGCAGTGACGATGCGGGGTCTAATGAAAAACTGTTTTTT
>.|TRBV7-9|TRBJ1-4|TRBD1
CASSVRDSNEKLFF
TGTGCCAGCAGCGTCCGGGACAGTAATGAAAAACTGTTTTTT
>few|TRBV28|TRBJ1-5|.
CASGLYQPQHF
TGTGCCAGCGGACTCTATCAGCCCCAGCATTTT
>.|TRBV7-2|TRBJ1-2|.
CASSLQEANYGYTF
TGTGCCAGCAGCTTACAAGAGGCCAACTATGGCTACACCTTC
>once|TRBV27|TRBJ1-5|TRBD1
CASMAGGSNQPQHF
TGTGCCAGCATGGCAGGGGGAAGCAATCAGCCCCAGCATTTT
>.|TRBV10-3|TRBJ2-7|.
CAISVGHTYEQYF
TGTGCCATCAGTGTTGGACACACCTACGAGCAGTACTTC
>few|TRBV2|TRBJ1-5|.
CASCYSNQPQHF
TGTGCCAGTTGTTATAGCAATCAGCCCCAGCATTTT
>once|TRBV25-1|TRBJ1-1|.
CASTPTGGQAFF
TGTGCCAGCACCCCCACCGGGGGGCAAGCTTTCTTT
>medium-sized|TRBV7-9|TRBJ2-7|TRBD1
CASSPGQFYEQYF
TGTGCCAGCAGCCCGGGACAGTTCTACGAGCAGTACTTC
>.|TRBV2|TRBJ1-1|TRBD1
CASRRTGMPEAFF
TGTGCCAGCAGACGGACAGGGATGCCTGAAGCTTTCTTT
>.|TRBV6-5|TRBJ2-3|.
CASSSGRGDTQYF
TGTGCCAGCAGTAGCGGGCGGGGAGATACGCAGTATTTT
>few|TRBV5-4|TRBJ2-1|.
CASSLGTASYNEQFF
TGTGCCAGCAGCTTGGGTACTGCATCCTACAATGAGCAGTTCTTC
>.|TRBV4-2|TRBJ2-1|.
CASSQDQFQVVPRFNEQFF
TGTGCCAGCAGCCAAGATCAGTTCCAGGTAGTGCCCCGATTCAATGAGCAGTTCTTC
>.|TRBV10-1|TRBJ2-5|TRBD2
CASSDRRGALEETQYF
TGCGCCAGCAGTGATAGGCGGGGGGCCCTTGAAGAGACCCAGTACTTC
>.|TRBV5-1|TRBJ2-5|.
CASRSQETQYF
TGCGCCAGCAGGTCACAAGAGACCCAGTACTTC
>.|TRBV19|TRBJ2-1|.
CASSMTGGGYNEQFF
TGTGCCAGTAGTATGACTGGAGGCGGCTACAATGAGCAGTTCTTC
>once|TRBV6-5|TRBJ1-5|TRBD1
CASRPTGVPDQPQHF
TGTGCCAGCAGACCGACAGGGGTCCCGGATCAGCCCCAGCATTTT
>.|TRBV28|TRBJ1-2|TRBD1
CASSGTGREYGYTF
TGTGCCAGCAGTGGGACAGGGAGGGAATATGGCTACACCTTC
>.|TRBV21-1|TRBJ2-7|.
CASNNNYPGTERYEQYF
TGTGCCAGCAACAACAACTACCCCGGGACAGAGCGATACGAGCAGTACTTC
>.|TRBV7-9|TRBJ1-1|.
CASSLAWLGRPNTEAFF
TGTGCCAGCAGCTTAGCGTGGTTGGGCAGACCGAACACTGAAGCTTTCTTT
>.|TRBV28|TRBJ2-2|TRBD1
CASSLPGQGYTGELFF
TGTGCCAGCAGTTTGCCTGGACAGGGGTACACCGGGGAGCTGTTTTTT
>.|TRBV6-1|TRBJ2-5|TRBD1
CASTQDRGGEETQYF
TGTGCCAGCACCCAGGACAGGGGGGGAGAAGAGACCCAGTACTTC
>.|TRBV9|TRBJ2-1|TRBD1
CASSTGGVFVEQFF
TGTGCCAGCAGCACAGGGGGCGTCTTTGTTGAGCAGTTCTTC
>.|TRBV6-5|TRBJ1-2|TRBD1
CASSSPRDRGGGYTF
TGTGCCAGCAGTTCTCCCCGGGACAGGGGAGGTGGCTACACCTTC
>few|TRBV18|TRBJ2-7|TRBD1
CASSPHDRGVYEQYF
TGTGCCAGCTCACCACACGACAGGGGCGTATACGAGCAGTACTTC
>.|TRBV5-1|TRBJ1-2|.
CASSLGRDYGYTF
TGCGCCAGCAGCTTAGGCAGGGACTATGGCTACACCTTC
>few|TRBV28|TRBJ2-2|TRBD2
CASTSGGLAGVTGELFF
TGTGCCAGCACCTCGGGTGGGCTAGCGGGAGTCACCGGGGAGCTGTTTTTT
>.|TRBV7-9|TRBJ1-2|.
CASSLETAGYGYTF
TGTGCCAGCAGCTTAGAAACGGCAGGCTATGGCTACACCTTC
>.|TRBV5-1|TRBJ1-1|TRBD1
CASSTGAYNTEAFF
TGCGCCAGCAGTACAGGGGCGTACAACACTGAAGCTTTCTTT
>once|TRBV29-1|TRBJ2-1|TRBD2
CSVLGLAGGNEQFF
TGCAGCGTCCTAGGACTAGCGGGCGGCAATGAGCAGTTCTTC
>.|TRBV18|TRBJ1-2|.
CASSPDSYGYTF
TGTGCCAGCTCACCAGACAGCTATGGCTACACCTTC
>.|TRBV2|TRBJ2-1|TRBD1
CASSEGTGWGNEQFF
TGTGCCAGCAGTGAAGGGACAGGGTGGGGGAATGAGCAGTTCTTC
>.|TRBV30|TRBJ1-2|TRBD1
CAWSLGQGAAF
TGTGCCTGGAGCCTCGGACAGGGGGCAGCCTTC
>.|TRBV5-4|TRBJ2-5|TRBD2
CASSLTGEGETQYF
TGTGCCAGCAGCTTAACGGGGGAGGGAGAGACCCAGTACTTC